Listed below are T cell receptor beta chains from one sample, sequenced in a study of cytomegalovirus exposure and HLA in healthy donors. The repertoire was sequenced with immunoSEQ multiplex PCR; TCRdb's copy has only in-frame clones and lacks some. The table records about 360,000 clones, 75% to 90% of them present only once. Material: PBMCs. The source is a woman under 30 in good health and CMV-seronegative. Each CDR3 is given with its conserved first and last residue. The D gene is left open where the match is weak. The size of a clone is reported for some rows only, either as once, few or many, or as a class for expanded clones.

J,V,D,size,DNA,CDR3
TRBJ2-2,TRBV4-1,TRBD1,-,TGCGCCAGCCGTGGGACAGAGAACACCGGGGAGCTGTTTTTT,CASRGTENTGELFF
TRBJ2-2,TRBV4-1,-,-,TGCGCCAGCAGCCAAGTAGGGACAACCACCGGGGAGCTGTTTTTT,CASSQVGTTTGELFF
TRBJ2-1,TRBV29-1,-,-,TGCAGCACTCCCAGCCCGGACAGATACTTACGCAATGAGCAGTTCTTC,CSTPSPDRYLRNEQFF
TRBJ1-4,TRBV6-1,TRBD1,-,TGTGCCAGCAGTGGACAGGGTAGGGCCTATGAAAAACTGTTTTTT,CASSGQGRAYEKLFF
TRBJ2-1,TRBV5-1,TRBD1,-,TGCGCCAGCCGTACAGGGGTGAATGAGCAGTTCTTC,CASRTGVNEQFF
TRBJ1-2,TRBV2,-,-,TGTGCCAGCAGTGAAGCGCTTCCCAGGGTATGGTATGGCTACACCTTC,CASSEALPRVWYGYTF
TRBJ2-1,TRBV28,TRBD2,-,TGTGCCAGCAGCCCCTCCCATAGCGGGAGGCTCAATGAGCAGTTCTTC,CASSPSHSGRLNEQFF
TRBJ2-3,TRBV5-1,-,-,TGCGCCAGCAGCTTGGATGGCAGGGTAGCAGATACGCAGTATTTT,CASSLDGRVADTQYF
TRBJ1-1,TRBV11-2,TRBD1,-,TGTGCCAGCACCAAGACAGGGGCGAACACTGAAGCTTTCTTT,CASTKTGANTEAFF
TRBJ2-2,TRBV19,-,-,TGTGCCAGTAGTATCCGAGGCACCGGGGAGCTGTTTTTT,CASSIRGTGELFF
TRBJ2-7,TRBV4-1,-,-,TGCGCCAGCAGCCGCGGAGTTTTTTCGGACACCAACTACGAGCAGTACTTC,CASSRGVFSDTNYEQYF
TRBJ1-2,TRBV6-5,TRBD1,-,TGTGCCAGCAGTGCCAGGACAGGGCTCTATGGCTACACCTTC,CASSARTGLYGYTF
TRBJ1-5,TRBV6-6,TRBD1,-,TGTGCCAGCAGATTCGGACAGGTTAATCAGCCCCAGCATTTT,CASRFGQVNQPQHF
TRBJ2-5,TRBV4-1,-,-,TGCGCCAGCAGCCAATCCTTTGGGGGCGGGGAGACCCAGTACTTC,CASSQSFGGGETQYF
TRBJ2-7,TRBV2,TRBD1,-,TGTGCCAGCAGTGTGGACAGGGGATACGAGCAGTACTTC,CASSVDRGYEQYF
TRBJ2-3,TRBV5-1,-,-,TGCGCCAGCAGCTTGGTACAGGGACCAGATACGCAGTATTTT,CASSLVQGPDTQYF
TRBJ1-2,TRBV9,TRBD1,-,TGTGCCAGCAGCGTAGCCTCCTCCGGACAGGGCGCAGGGGGCTACACCTTC,CASSVASSGQGAGGYTF
TRBJ2-7,TRBV6-5,TRBD2,-,TGTGCCAGCAGACGACTAGCTTCCTACGAGCAGTACTTC,CASRRLASYEQYF
TRBJ2-2,TRBV9,-,-,TGTGCCAGCCAGCGGGGACACCACACCGCGAACACCGGGGAGCTGTTTTTT,CASQRGHHTANTGELFF
TRBJ2-7,TRBV7-9,TRBD1,-,TGTGCCAGCAGCTTAGTACAGGGGGCAGGCTACGAGCAGTACTTC,CASSLVQGAGYEQYF
TRBJ1-2,TRBV27,-,-,TGTGCCAGCAGTTACGGACGGGGCTATGGCTACACCTTC,CASSYGRGYGYTF
TRBJ2-5,TRBV20-1,TRBD2,-,TGCAGTGCTAGAAGCGGGGGGACCCAGTACTTC,CSARSGGTQYF
TRBJ1-1,TRBV5-4,TRBD1,-,TGTGCCAGCAAGATCCGGGACAGTGAAGCTTTCTTT,CASKIRDSEAFF
TRBJ2-7,TRBV15,TRBD1,-,TGTGCCACCAGCTCGACCGGGACAGGTGTATACGAGCAGTACTTC,CATSSTGTGVYEQYF
TRBJ1-1,TRBV18,-,-,TGTGCCAGCTCACCCAGACGGGGGGCTTTGTTCACTGAAGCTTTCTTT,CASSPRRGALFTEAFF
TRBJ2-7,TRBV5-6,-,-,TGTGCCAGCAGCTCTGGCACCCTCTCCTACGAGCAGTACTTC,CASSSGTLSYEQYF
TRBJ1-5,TRBV2,-,-,TGTGCCAGCAGTGAAGGGTGGGGCAGGGTGAATCAGCCCCAGCATTTT,CASSEGWGRVNQPQHF
TRBJ2-1,TRBV5-1,TRBD2,-,TGCGCCAGCAGCTTGAGCGGGAGCTTCTACAATGAGCAGTTCTTC,CASSLSGSFYNEQFF
TRBJ2-7,TRBV5-1,TRBD1,-,TGCGCCAGCAGCTTGGAACTGGGGACAGGGTTAACTTCCTACGAGCAGTACTTC,CASSLELGTGLTSYEQYF
TRBJ1-1,TRBV20-1,-,few,TGCAGTGCTAGGAGAGAAGCTTTCTTT,CSARREAFF
TRBJ1-1,TRBV9,-,-,TGTGCCAGCAGCCCGCCAACTGACACTGAAGCTTTCTTT,CASSPPTDTEAFF
TRBJ2-3,TRBV2,-,-,TGTGCCAGCACCCCCGAGTCTCCCACAGATACGCAGTATTTT,CASTPESPTDTQYF
TRBJ2-1,TRBV7-2,-,-,TGTGCCAGCAGCCGTTACAATGAGCAGTTCTTC,CASSRYNEQFF
TRBJ2-5,TRBV11-2,TRBD2,-,TGTGCCAGCAGCCCCCGGGCTAGCGGGCCCCAAGAGACCCAGTACTTC,CASSPRASGPQETQYF
TRBJ2-1,TRBV7-3,-,-,TGTGCCAGCAGCTCGCCCGGCAGGGGCTCCTACAATGAGCAGTTCTTC,CASSSPGRGSYNEQFF
TRBJ2-3,TRBV6-1,TRBD2,-,TGTGCCAGCAGTGAACGAACTAGCGGGAGGACAGATACGCAGTATTTT,CASSERTSGRTDTQYF
TRBJ1-5,TRBV4-1,-,-,TGCGCCAGCAGCCAAGAGGTCGCGGGGGGCCCGGCGAATCAGCCCCAGCATTTT,CASSQEVAGGPANQPQHF